This T cell receptor beta chain was profiled in a study of PD-1 blockade in classical Hodgkin lymphoma. Study-wide points: Prior to therapy, complete responders displayed diversity much like that of newly diagnosed patients. According to reports, newly diagnosed patients had lower baseline TCR diversity than healthy donors, and relapsed/refractory patients had lower baseline TCR diversity still. Compared with baseline, CD4+ but not CD8+ TCR diversity had risen significantly by C4D1.

Using immunoSEQ multiplex PCR, the repertoire was profiled, and TCRdb retains in-frame clones only, with some absent. This table has 42,000 or so clones, approximately 90% appearing once. The CDR3 contains 15 residues. Trimming cost V 4 bases and J 4 bases, with 16 bases left between them. Per the germline V gene, CDR1 is PRHDT and CDR2 is FYEKMQ (reference sequence). Every patient had relapsed following autologous stem cell transplantation, and cohorts differed in brentuximab vedotin exposure. As regards this clone: No antigen is known for it.

The clonotype was recovered from a human donor with classical Hodgkin lymphoma. V is TRBV13 and J is TRBJ1-2; D is unclear. The source was peripheral blood mononuclear cells (PBMCs), collected before the second cycle of nivolumab. In nucleotides, the CDR3 is TGTGCCAGCAGCTCGCAAGATTTTTTCCCCTATGGCTACACCTTC. Translating it yields CASSSQDFFPYGYTF.